This T cell receptor (beta chain) was identified in a study of vaccination and CD4 T cells after COVID-19. Turning to the study itself: Overlapping spike pools from SARS-CoV-2 and HCoV-NL63, HCoV-OC43 and HCoV-229E served as culture stimuli.

The Oncomine TCR Beta short-read assay sequenced DNA from cultured CD4+ T cells. TCRdb re-derived calls from the PCR reads in MiXCR, one entry per CDR3 protein. Of 1,000 or so distinct CDR3 sequences listed, 17% were seen once; the top ten hold 40% to 55%. Germline V gene data show CDR1 as SGHTS and CDR2 as YDEGEE. The length of the CDR3 is 15 residues. V lost 0 bases and J lost 3, with 12 bases in between. This clonotype came up a few times. What it binds is not known. The treatment was: approximately nine-day PBMC culture with coronavirus spike peptide pools or control peptides (ViraFEST assay). An unexposed donor provided the CD4+ T cells, which were collected before the COVID-19 pandemic (2011-2018). Researchers grew the cells for 10 days and then pulled out CD4+ T cells by negative selection. Cells permitting, SARS-CoV-2 S/N served as probes for unexposed-donor CD4+ T cells, and four cold-coronavirus spikes did too.

Sequencing input: CD4+ T cells from blood, cultured in vitro. This clonotype was obtained from a human donor in good health. J is TRBJ1-2 and V is TRBV5-8, with a weak D call TRBD1 (5 bases). CDR3 coding DNA: TGTGCCAGCAGCTTGGGGCTCGGGGGGTACTATGGCTACACCTTC. Its protein product is CASSLGLGGYYGYTF.